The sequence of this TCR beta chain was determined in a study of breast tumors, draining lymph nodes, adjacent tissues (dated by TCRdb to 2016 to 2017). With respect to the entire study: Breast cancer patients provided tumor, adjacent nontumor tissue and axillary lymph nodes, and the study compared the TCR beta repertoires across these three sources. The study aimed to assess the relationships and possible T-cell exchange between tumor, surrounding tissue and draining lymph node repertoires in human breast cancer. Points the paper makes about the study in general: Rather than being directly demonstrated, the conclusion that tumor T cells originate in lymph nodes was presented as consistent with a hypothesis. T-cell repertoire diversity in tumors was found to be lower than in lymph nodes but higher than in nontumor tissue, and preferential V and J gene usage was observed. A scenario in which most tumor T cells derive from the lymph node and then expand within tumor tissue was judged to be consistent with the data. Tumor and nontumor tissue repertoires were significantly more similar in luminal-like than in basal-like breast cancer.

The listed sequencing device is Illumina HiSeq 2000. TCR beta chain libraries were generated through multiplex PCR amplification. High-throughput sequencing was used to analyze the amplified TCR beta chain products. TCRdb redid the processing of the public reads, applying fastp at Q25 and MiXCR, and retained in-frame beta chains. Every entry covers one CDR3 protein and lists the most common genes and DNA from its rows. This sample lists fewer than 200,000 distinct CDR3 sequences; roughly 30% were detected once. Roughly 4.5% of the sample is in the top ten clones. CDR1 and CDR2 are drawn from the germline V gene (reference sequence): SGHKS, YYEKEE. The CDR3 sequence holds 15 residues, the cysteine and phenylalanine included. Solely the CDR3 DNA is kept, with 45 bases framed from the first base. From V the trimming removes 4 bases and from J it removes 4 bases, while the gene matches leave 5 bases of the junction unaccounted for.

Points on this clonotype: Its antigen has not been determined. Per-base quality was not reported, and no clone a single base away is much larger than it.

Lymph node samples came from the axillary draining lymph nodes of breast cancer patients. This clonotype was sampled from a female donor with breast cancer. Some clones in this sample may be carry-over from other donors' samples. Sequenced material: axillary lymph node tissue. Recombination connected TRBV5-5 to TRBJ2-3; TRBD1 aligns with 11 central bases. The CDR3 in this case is CASSSSGQGADTQYF. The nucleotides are TGTGCCAGCAGCAGCTCGGGACAGGGGGCAGATACGCAGTATTTT.